This T cell receptor beta chain comes out of a study of blood T cell repertoires in COVID-19. Clones were sequenced by immunoSEQ multiplex PCR, and TCRdb holds only the in-frame ones, with some missing. This table has 150,000 to 250,000 clones, 82% appearing once. This clone occurred once. The sample comprised PBMCs or T cells enriched from blood (not recorded which). The clonotype originates from a middle-aged man who had recovered from COVID-19.

The CDR3 DNA reads TGTGCCAGCAGCTTGGAAGGAATGGGGCGGAATCAGCCCCAGCATTTT. Protein product: CASSLEGMGRNQPQHF. The V gene is TRBV5-8, the J gene TRBJ1-5, with D perhaps matching TRBD1 (5 bases). The CDR3 is 16 amino acids. Trimming took off 0 bases at V and 4 bases at J, with 14 bases between the two ends. CDR1 and CDR2 (germline): SGHTS, YDEGEE.